These 7 T cell receptor beta chains share one sample of origin, sequenced in a study of type 1 regulatory T cells. These receptors' targets are unknown. Each CDR3 protein is one row after TCRdb ran MiXCR on the reads. The sample consists of 60,000 to 80,000 distinct CDR3 sequences, around 68% of them appearing once. Material for sequencing was cultured T cells, either the whole culture or a sorted T cell fraction (not recorded which). As for subset: Tr1-enriched cell product generated in vitro against host alloantigens. The source of these receptors is a human donor in good health.

This clonotype showed up just a few times. The J gene is TRBJ2-5, the V gene TRBV20-1, with TRBD1 matching over 10 bases. With V trimmed by 6 bases and J by 5 bases, 6 bases remained unmatched. The CDR3 length is 13 residues. From germline, CDR1 is DFQATT and CDR2 SNEGSKA (reference sequence). In DNA form, the CDR3 reads TGCAGTGCATCAAGGACAGGGGGGGAGACCCAGTACTTC. This codes for CSASRTGGETQYF.

In its sample, this clonotype was seen a few times. The DNA of the CDR3 is TGTGCCAGCAGGGCTACTAGCAATCAGCCCCAGCATTTT. This translates into CASRATSNQPQHF. The rearrangement links TRBV12-3 or TRBV12-4 to TRBJ1-5; unclear D gene. The CDR3 spans 13 residues. V was cut by 6 bases and J by 0 bases, with 6 bases left in between.

This clonotype is categorized as medium-sized. The chain links TRBV13 to TRBJ2-5; tentatively, D is TRBD1 (5 bases). The CDR3 totals 14 residues. V dropped 4 bases and J dropped 2 bases, with 11 bases sitting between them. From germline, CDR1 is PRHDT and CDR2 FYEKMQ (reference sequence). CDR3 amino acids: CASSSRQIQETQYF. In DNA form, the CDR3 reads TGTGCCAGCAGCTCGAGACAGATACAAGAGACCCAGTACTTC.

J is TRBJ1-2 and V is TRBV20-1; 7 bases are a match to TRBD1. Germline trimming cut 6 bases from V and 5 bases from J; bases unmatched to any gene: 9. Germline V lookup: CDR1 DFQATT, CDR2 SNEGSKA (reference sequence). The CDR3 is 13 amino acids. The CDR3 nucleotides read TGCAGTGCCAGCACATCGACAGGGTATGGCTACACCTTC. As protein: CSASTSTGYGYTF.

This clonotype has more than one count but fewer than ten. The rearrangement links TRBV10-1 to TRBJ2-3; D is ambiguous. Germline CDR1 and CDR2: WNHNN and SYGVQD (reference sequence). The CDR3 length is 14 residues. V was shortened by 2 bases and J by 4 bases, with 10 bases between the two germline ends. The CDR3 is CASSERVLADTQYF. The CDR3, as DNA: TGCGCCAGCAGTGAGAGGGTACTTGCAGATACGCAGTATTTT.

This clonotype was picked up many times. CDR3 loop: CASSLGAGGTDTQYF. Here the CDR3 DNA reads TGTGCCAGCAGCTTAGGCGCAGGGGGCACAGATACGCAGTATTTT. The chain uses TRBV7-8 and TRBJ2-3, with D tentatively TRBD1 (6 bases). Germline V CDR1 and CDR2: SGHVS, FQNEAQ. The V end was cut by 1 base, the J end by 1 base, with 9 bases between. The CDR3 is 15 amino acids.

This clonotype occurred a few times. This rearrangement joins TRBV6-1 to TRBJ2-1, with TRBD1 as a possible D gene (6 bases). The V end was cut by 1 base, the J end by 7 bases, with 14 bases between. CDR3 length: 15 residues. Germline V lookup: CDR1 MNHNS, CDR2 SASEGT. The CDR3 nucleotides are TGTGCCAGCAGTGAAGGTAGCGCCCAGGGGAATGAGCAGTTCTTC. Protein sequence: CASSEGSAQGNEQFF.